The 25 T cell receptor beta chains reported below all come from one sample, sequenced in a study of OX40 agonist ivuxolimab in advanced cancers. The method was immunoSEQ multiplex PCR; TCRdb's version includes in-frame clones alone and lacks a portion of them. The sample shows under 80,000 clones, roughly 85% of them seen only once. This sample comprised CD4+ or CD8+ T cells sorted from blood, obtained in a trial of the OX40 agonist ivuxolimab. The receptors here all came from an adult with an advanced solid tumor such as melanoma, head and neck, liver or kidney cancer.

This clone appeared once. This chain uses TRBV5-1 with TRBJ2-3, with 7 bases that match TRBD2. The germline CDR1 and CDR2 sequences are SGHRS and YFSETQ. This CDR3 contains 16 residues. Trimming at V came to 5 bases and at J to 0 bases, leaving 9 bases not matched to a gene. Here the CDR3 reads CASSTGTSVSTDTQYF. The CDR3 coding sequence is TGCGCCAGCAGTACGGGAACTAGCGTAAGCACAGATACGCAGTATTTT.

The rearrangement uses TRBV2 and TRBJ2-3; 8 bases match TRBD2. CDR1 is SNHLY, CDR2 FYNNEI, per germline. The CDR3 covers 16 residues. V gave up 6 bases and J gave up 0 bases; unmatched junction bases: 8. This CDR3 reads CASRETSGVSTDTQYF. CDR3 nucleotide sequence: TGTGCCAGCAGGGAAACTAGCGGAGTAAGCACAGATACGCAGTATTTT.

V and J are TRBV2 and TRBJ2-7; 7 positions match TRBD2. V shed 3 bases and J 5 bases; nucleotides not matched to a gene: 10. Germline V CDR1 and CDR2: SNHLY, FYNNEI. This CDR3 region has 15 residues. DNA for the CDR3: TGTGCCAGCAGTGATGGGAGGGTTCGGATCCACGAGCAGTACTTC. Protein product: CASSDGRVRIHEQYF. Combining the CDR3 with reference TRBV2 and TRBJ2-7 gives the whole variable domain EPEVTQTPSHQVTQMGQEVILRCVPISNHLYFYWYRQILGQKVEFLVSFYNNEISEKSEIFDDQFSVERPDGSNFTLKIRSTKLEDSAMYFCASSDGRVRIHEQYFGPGTRLTVT.

The chain couples TRBV2 to TRBJ2-5; no firm D call. This CDR3 region has 13 residues. Looked up from germline, CDR1 is SNHLY and CDR2 is FYNNEI. V lost 2 bases and J lost 7, with 11 bases in between. In DNA, the CDR3 is TGTGCCAGCAGTGAAACAGTTCTGGTGACCCAGTACTTC. This gives the protein CASSETVLVTQYF.

V usage is TRBV10-3 and J usage is TRBJ2-7; 10 bases are a match to TRBD1. Per the germline V gene, CDR1 is ENHRY and CDR2 is SYGVKD. V gave up 2 bases and J gave up 3 bases; unmatched junction bases: 1. The CDR3 covers 14 residues. CDR3 coding DNA: TGTGCCATCAGTGAGGGGGACAGGGGCTACGAGCAGTACTTC. This sequence encodes CAISEGDRGYEQYF.

Here the CDR3 reads CASSTRTGRNEKLFF. CDR3 bases: TGCGCCAGCAGCACACGGACAGGGCGTAATGAAAAACTGTTTTTT. The V gene is TRBV5-1, the J gene TRBJ1-4, with 8 bases that match TRBD1. The germline CDR1 and CDR2 sequences are SGHRS and YFSETQ. Unmatched junction bases numbered 6, after V lost 4 bases and J lost 4 bases. The CDR3 is 15 amino acids.

The gene calls are TRBV11-3 and TRBJ2-7; possible D gene TRBD1, 6 bases. This CDR3 is 14 amino acids long. The germline V and J ends were trimmed by 4 bases and 3 bases, with 13 bases remaining between them. Germline values: CDR1 SGHNT, CDR2 YENEEA. The CDR3 sequence: CASSSRGQLYEQYF. The CDR3 coding sequence is TGTGCCAGCAGCTCAAGAGGACAGCTCTACGAGCAGTACTTC. The full variable domain, its missing parts supplied by reference TRBV11-3 and TRBJ2-7, is EAGVVQSPRYKIIEKKQPVAFWCNPISGHNTLYWYLQNLGQGPELLIRYENEEAVDDSQLPKDRFSAERLKGVDSTLKIQPAELGDSAVYLCASSSRGQLYEQYFGPGTRLTVT.

V is TRBV5-8 and J is TRBJ1-1; no reliable D call. This CDR3 has 15 amino acids. Germline CDR1 is SGHTS and CDR2 is YDEGEE. Trimming took off 1 base at V and 5 bases at J, with 15 bases between the two ends. CDR3 protein: CASSLFLGPGTEAFF. CDR3 DNA sequence: TGTGCCAGCAGCTTGTTCCTCGGTCCCGGAACTGAAGCTTTCTTT.

The sample holds one count of this clone. The chain uses TRBV5-4 and TRBJ1-2; 10 bases match TRBD1. The CDR3 loop spans 18 amino acids. Germline CDR1 SGHNT, CDR2 YYREEE (reference sequence). Germline trimming cut 4 bases from V and 0 bases from J; bases unmatched to any gene: 12. The CDR3 protein is CASSKGGTGAPANYGYTF. DNA for the CDR3: TGTGCCAGCAGCAAAGGGGGGACAGGGGCTCCCGCTAACTATGGCTACACCTTC.

The chain recombines TRBV4-2 with TRBJ1-2, with TRBD1 matching over 10 bases. This CDR3 spans 15 amino acids. Germline lookup yields CDR1 LGHNA and CDR2 YNFKEQ. With 4 bases clipped from V and 2 bases from J, the junction kept 4 bases outside the gene matches. Here the CDR3 reads CASSRGTGENYGYTF. In nucleotides, the CDR3 is TGTGCCAGCAGCCGAGGGACAGGGGAGAACTATGGCTACACCTTC.

The V call is TRBV10-3, the J call TRBJ2-1; 7 nucleotides line up with TRBD2. The junction had 7 bases not matched to a gene; V was cut back by 4 bases and J by 1 base. CDR1 is ENHRY, CDR2 SYGVKD, per germline. The CDR3 extends over 16 amino acids. The DNA for the CDR3 is TGTGCCATCAGTGCCGGCGGGAGTGTTTCCTACAATGAGCAGTTCTTC. Translation: CAISAGGSVSYNEQFF.

J is TRBJ2-1 and V is TRBV28, with no clear D. The germline CDR1 and CDR2 sequences are MDHEN and SYDVKM. The CDR3 has 14 amino acids. V dropped 3 bases and J dropped 1 base, with 7 bases sitting between them. The CDR3 loop reads CASSFPASYNEQFF. DNA for the CDR3: TGTGCCAGCAGTTTTCCAGCTTCCTACAATGAGCAGTTCTTC.

This clone occurred a few times. This sequence joins TRBV4-1 and TRBJ1-1, with D possibly being TRBD1 (5 bases). This CDR3 is built from 16 residues. With 1 base removed from V and 4 bases from J, the gap between germline ends came to 16 bases. In germline, CDR1 is MGHRA, CDR2 YSYEKL. The CDR3 sequence: CASSQADRGESTEAFF. CDR3 in DNA: TGCGCCAGCAGCCAAGCAGATCGGGGGGAAAGCACTGAAGCTTTCTTT.

V and J are TRBV5-1 and TRBJ2-1; TRBD1 matches at 7 bases. There are 15 residues in the CDR3. Germline CDR1 reads SGHRS; CDR2 reads YFSETQ. J gave up 2 bases and V 4 bases, and 6 bases lay outside the gene matches. The CDR3 region is CASSTPGGPYNEQFF. The CDR3 nucleotides are TGCGCCAGCAGCACCCCAGGGGGTCCCTACAATGAGCAGTTCTTC.

The V call is TRBV5-3, the J call TRBJ2-3, with 9 bases identical to TRBD2. TRBV5-3 is an open reading frame whose function is uncertain. The junction had 5 bases not matched to a gene; V was cut back by 0 bases and J by 6 bases. The CDR3 has 15 amino acids. The CDR3 here is CARSLGLAGSDTQYF. CDR3 bases: TGTGCCAGAAGCTTGGGGCTAGCGGGGTCGGATACGCAGTATTTT.

The chain is built from TRBV7-9 and TRBJ1-1, with D unresolved. This CDR3 spans 13 amino acids. V gave up 4 bases and J gave up 2 bases, with 8 bases separating them. The V gene's germline CDR1 is SEHNR and CDR2 FQNEAQ (reference sequence). CDR3 residues: CASSSPKNTEAFF. The CDR3 nucleotides read TGTGCCAGCAGCTCTCCCAAAAACACTGAAGCTTTCTTT.

This chain connects TRBV30 to TRBJ2-5, with a possible D match to TRBD1 (6 bases). CDR3 length: 11 residues. Deletions cut 7 bases from V and 4 bases from J, with 10 bases between. Germline V gene lookup returns CDR1 GTSNPN and CDR2 SVGIG (reference sequence). CDR3 residues: CASGQIETQYF. CDR3 bases: TGTGCCTCGGGACAAATAGAGACCCAGTACTTC.

The gene calls are TRBV28 and TRBJ2-4, with TRBD1 matching 11 bases. This CDR3 region has 15 residues. CDR1 MDHEN and CDR2 SYDVKM come from the germline V gene. After removal of 6 bases from V and 2 bases from J, the junction contained 3 bases not matched to a gene. DNA of the CDR3: TGTGCCAGCAGCGGGACAGGGGGGACCAAAAACATTCAGTACTTC. Its protein product is CASSGTGGTKNIQYF.

The gene calls are TRBV2 and TRBJ1-1; no clear D gene. From germline, CDR1 is SNHLY and CDR2 FYNNEI. Trimming took 7 bases from V and 3 from J, leaving 12 bases between them. The CDR3 runs to 13 residues. This chain's CDR3 is CASITEGYTEAFF. As DNA, the CDR3 is TGTGCCAGCATTACAGAAGGGTACACTGAAGCTTTCTTT. The full variable domain, completed using reference TRBV2 and TRBJ1-1, is EPEVTQTPSHQVTQMGQEVILRCVPISNHLYFYWYRQILGQKVEFLVSFYNNEISEKSEIFDDQFSVERPDGSNFTLKIRSTKLEDSAMYFCASITEGYTEAFFGQGTRLTVV.

Points on this clone: Relative to the germline gene, one junction end is altered; a read error may explain this. The rearrangement uses TRBV7-7 and TRBJ2-1, with TRBD2 matching over 8 bases. The CDR3 has 16 residues. Germline V gene sequence: CDR1 SSHAT, CDR2 FNYEAQ (reference sequence). The chain's CDR3 is CASSSQAGGVVDEQFF. The DNA of the CDR3 is TGTGCTAGCAGCTCCCAGGCGGGAGGAGTAGTCGATGAGCAGTTCTTC.

The V and J genes are TRBV30 and TRBJ2-5; TRBD2 agrees at 7 bases. V trimming: 2 bases; J trimming: 2 bases; junction bases outside the gene matches: 8. Germline values: CDR1 GTSNPN, CDR2 SVGIG (reference sequence). The CDR3 spans 15 residues. CDR3 DNA: TGTGCCTGGAGTCCACCGGGGGGTCAACAAGAGACCCAGTACTTC. Amino acid sequence: CAWSPPGGQQETQYF.

This rearrangement joins TRBV27 to TRBJ2-2; D is unresolved. The germline CDR1 and CDR2 sequences are MNHEY and SMNVEV (reference sequence). V was pared by 1 base and J by 6 bases, with 15 bases between. CDR3 length: 16 amino acids. CDR3 coding DNA: TGTGCCAGCAGTTTATTGGATAGAATCCACCCCGGGGAGCTGTTTTTT. It encodes CASSLLDRIHPGELFF.

The CDR3 DNA sequence: TGCAGCCATTCGGGACTAGCGGGAGGGGAAGAGCAGTTCTTC. Encoded protein: CSHSGLAGGEEQFF. V and J are TRBV29-1 and TRBJ2-1; 16 bases align to TRBD2. The CDR3 is made up of 14 amino acids. Germline V gene lookup returns CDR1 SQVTM and CDR2 ANQGSEA. Trimming took 8 bases from V and 10 from J; bases not matched to a gene: 8.

The chain recombines TRBV2 with TRBJ1-1, with a tentative D call TRBD1 (5 bases). Germline CDR1 reads SNHLY; CDR2 reads FYNNEI. The CDR3 loop spans 13 amino acids. Trimming took 5 bases from V and 0 from J, leaving 7 bases between them. DNA for the CDR3: TGTGCCAGCAGTCAACAGGTGAACACTGAAGCTTTCTTT. Translated: CASSQQVNTEAFF.

The chain has TRBV10-3 and TRBJ2-7, with 13 bases fitting TRBD2. This CDR3 region has 16 residues. V lost 6 bases, J lost 6 bases, and 11 bases stayed unmatched. The germline gives CDR1 ENHRY, CDR2 SYGVKD. CDR3 in amino acids: CAISGLAGDVGGEQYF. DNA for the CDR3: TGTGCCATCAGCGGACTAGCGGGAGATGTAGGGGGCGAGCAGTACTTC.